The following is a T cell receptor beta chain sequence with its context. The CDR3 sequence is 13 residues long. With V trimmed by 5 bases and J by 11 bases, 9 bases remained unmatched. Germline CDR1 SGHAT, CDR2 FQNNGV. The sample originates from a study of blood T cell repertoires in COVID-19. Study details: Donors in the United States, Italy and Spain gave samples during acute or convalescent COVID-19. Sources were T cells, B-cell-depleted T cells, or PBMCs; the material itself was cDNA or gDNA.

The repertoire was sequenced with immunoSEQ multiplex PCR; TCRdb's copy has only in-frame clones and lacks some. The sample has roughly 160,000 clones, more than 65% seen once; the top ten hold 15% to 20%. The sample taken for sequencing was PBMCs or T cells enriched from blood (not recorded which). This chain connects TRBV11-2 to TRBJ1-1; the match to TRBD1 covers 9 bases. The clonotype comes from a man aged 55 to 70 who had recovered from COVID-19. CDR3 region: CASSIKQGAKAFF. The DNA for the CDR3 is TGTGCCAGCAGCATCAAACAGGGGGCAAAGGCTTTCTTT.